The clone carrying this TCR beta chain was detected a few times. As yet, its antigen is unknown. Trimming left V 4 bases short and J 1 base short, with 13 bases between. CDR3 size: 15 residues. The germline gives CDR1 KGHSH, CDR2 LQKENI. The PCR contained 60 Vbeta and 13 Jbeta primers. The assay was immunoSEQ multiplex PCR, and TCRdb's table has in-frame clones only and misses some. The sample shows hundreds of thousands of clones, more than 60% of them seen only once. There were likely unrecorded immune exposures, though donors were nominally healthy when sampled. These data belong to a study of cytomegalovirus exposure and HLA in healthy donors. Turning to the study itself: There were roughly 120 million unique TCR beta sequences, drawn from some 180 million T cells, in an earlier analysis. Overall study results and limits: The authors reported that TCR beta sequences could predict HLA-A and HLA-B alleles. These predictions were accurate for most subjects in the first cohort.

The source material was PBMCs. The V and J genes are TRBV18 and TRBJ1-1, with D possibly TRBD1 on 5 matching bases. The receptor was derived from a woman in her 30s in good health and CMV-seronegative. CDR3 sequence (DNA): TGTGCCAGCTCACGGGCGGGGGTGCGGAACACTGAAGCTTTCTTT. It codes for CASSRAGVRNTEAFF.